This T cell receptor beta chain was recovered during a study of blood T cell repertoires in COVID-19. The CDR3 is made up of 15 amino acids. The V gene end was trimmed by 0 bases and the J gene end by 2 bases; junction bases not matched to a gene: 3. Germline values: CDR1 MNHNY, CDR2 SVGAGI (reference sequence). Study processing details: It was from reference gene primer amplification that nucleated cell counts were estimated. TCRdb's copy holds only in-frame clones and misses some; the assay was immunoSEQ multiplex PCR. That table furnishes V, J and clone size, whereas the DNA furnished D and trimming. The table records roughly 140,000 clones, approximately 88% of them present only once.

The chain links TRBV6-6 to TRBJ2-7; 8 nucleotides align to TRBD1. What was sequenced was peripheral blood. The sequence came from a human donor in a cohort sampled during active COVID-19. CDR3 sequence (DNA): TGTGCCAGCAGTTACTCGACGACAGGGGCCTACGAGCAGTACTTC. It yields the protein CASSYSTTGAYEQYF.